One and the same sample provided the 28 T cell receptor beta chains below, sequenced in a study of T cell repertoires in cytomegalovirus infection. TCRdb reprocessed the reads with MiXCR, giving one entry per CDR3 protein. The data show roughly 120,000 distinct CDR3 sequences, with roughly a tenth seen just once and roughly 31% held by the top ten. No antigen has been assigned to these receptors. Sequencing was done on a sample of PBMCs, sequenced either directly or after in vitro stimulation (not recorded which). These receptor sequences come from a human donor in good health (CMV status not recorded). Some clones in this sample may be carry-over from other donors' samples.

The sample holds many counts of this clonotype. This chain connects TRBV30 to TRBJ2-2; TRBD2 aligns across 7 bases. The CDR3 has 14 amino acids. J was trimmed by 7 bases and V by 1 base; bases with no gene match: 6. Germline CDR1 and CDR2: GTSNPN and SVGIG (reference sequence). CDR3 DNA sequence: TGTGCCTGGAGTGGGCGGGAGAAAATCGGGGAGCTGTTTTTT. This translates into CAWSGREKIGELFF.

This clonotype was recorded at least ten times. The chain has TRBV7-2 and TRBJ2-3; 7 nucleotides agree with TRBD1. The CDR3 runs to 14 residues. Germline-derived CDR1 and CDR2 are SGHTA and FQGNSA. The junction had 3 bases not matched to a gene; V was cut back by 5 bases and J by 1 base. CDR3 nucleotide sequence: TGTGCCAGCAGCCGGGACAGACGCACAGATACGCAGTATTTT. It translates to CASSRDRRTDTQYF.

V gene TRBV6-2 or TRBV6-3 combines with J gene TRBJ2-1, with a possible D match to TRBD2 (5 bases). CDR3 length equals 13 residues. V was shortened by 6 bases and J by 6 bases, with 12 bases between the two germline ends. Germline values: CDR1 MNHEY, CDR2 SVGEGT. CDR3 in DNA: TGTGCCAGCAGACCGGGAAAGGGCAATGAGCAGTTCTTC. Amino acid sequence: CASRPGKGNEQFF.

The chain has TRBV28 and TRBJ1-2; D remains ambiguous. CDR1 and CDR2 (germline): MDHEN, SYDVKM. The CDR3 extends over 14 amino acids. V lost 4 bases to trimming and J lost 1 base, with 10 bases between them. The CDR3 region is CASSSTADNYGYTF. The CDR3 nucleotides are TGTGCCAGCAGTTCCACAGCCGATAACTATGGCTACACCTTC.

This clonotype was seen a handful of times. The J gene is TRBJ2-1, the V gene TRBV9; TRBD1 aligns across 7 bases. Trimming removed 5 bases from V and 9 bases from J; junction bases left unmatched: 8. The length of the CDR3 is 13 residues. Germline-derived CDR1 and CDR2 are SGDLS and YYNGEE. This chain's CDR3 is CASRGTANTEQFF. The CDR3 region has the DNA TGTGCCAGCAGGGGGACAGCCAACACTGAGCAGTTCTTC.

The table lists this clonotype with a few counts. CDR3 loop: CASRNRAGQPQHF. CDR3 bases: TGTGCCAGCAGAAACAGGGCCGGTCAGCCCCAGCATTTT. This chain connects TRBV6-2 or TRBV6-3 to TRBJ1-5; possibly TRBD1 for D (6 bases). This CDR3 contains 13 residues. Deletions cut 6 bases from V and 6 bases from J, with 12 bases between. Germline V gene data show CDR1 as MNHEY and CDR2 as SVGEGT.

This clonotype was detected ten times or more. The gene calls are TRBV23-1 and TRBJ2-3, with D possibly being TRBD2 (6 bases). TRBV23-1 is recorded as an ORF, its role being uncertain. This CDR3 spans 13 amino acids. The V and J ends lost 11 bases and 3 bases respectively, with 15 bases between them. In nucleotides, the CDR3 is TGCGCCCTCACGAGTGGGAGGACAGATACGCAGTATTTT. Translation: CALTSGRTDTQYF.

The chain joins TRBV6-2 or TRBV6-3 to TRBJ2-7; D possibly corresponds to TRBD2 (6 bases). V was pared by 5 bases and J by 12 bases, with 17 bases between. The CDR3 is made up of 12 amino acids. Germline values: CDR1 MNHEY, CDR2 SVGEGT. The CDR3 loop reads CASSPTEGGVYV. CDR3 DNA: TGTGCCAGCAGTCCCACGGAGGGCGGTGTGTACGTC.

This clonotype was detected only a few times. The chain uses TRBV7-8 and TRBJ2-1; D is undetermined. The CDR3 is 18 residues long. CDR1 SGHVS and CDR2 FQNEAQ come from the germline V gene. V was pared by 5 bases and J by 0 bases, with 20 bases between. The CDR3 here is CASSPRVLKPSSYNEQFF. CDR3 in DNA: TGTGCCAGCAGCCCCCGGGTTCTCAAACCGAGCTCCTACAATGAGCAGTTCTTC.

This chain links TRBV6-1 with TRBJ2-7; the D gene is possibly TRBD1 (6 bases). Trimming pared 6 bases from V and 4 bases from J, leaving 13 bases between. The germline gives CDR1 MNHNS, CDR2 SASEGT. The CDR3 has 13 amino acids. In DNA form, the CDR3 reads TGTGCCAGCAGAAATGACAGGCGGTACGAGCAGTACGTC. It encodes CASRNDRRYEQYV.

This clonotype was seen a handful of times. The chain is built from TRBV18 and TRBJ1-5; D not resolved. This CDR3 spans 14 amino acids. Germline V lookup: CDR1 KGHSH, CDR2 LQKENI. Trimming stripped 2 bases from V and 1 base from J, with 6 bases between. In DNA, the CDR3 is TGTGCCAGCTCACCAGGAGCAAGCAATCAGCCCCAGCATTTT. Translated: CASSPGASNQPQHF. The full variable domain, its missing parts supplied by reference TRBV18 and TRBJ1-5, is NAGVMQNPRHLVRRRGQEARLRCSPMKGHSHVYWYRQLPEEGLKFMVYLQKENIIDESGMPKERFSAEFPKEGPSILRIQQVVRGDSAAYFCASSPGASNQPQHFGDGTRLSIL.

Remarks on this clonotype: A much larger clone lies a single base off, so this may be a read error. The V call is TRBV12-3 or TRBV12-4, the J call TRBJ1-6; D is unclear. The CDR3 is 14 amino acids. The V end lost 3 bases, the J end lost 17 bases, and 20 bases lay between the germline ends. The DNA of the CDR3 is TGTGCCAGCAGTTTTTCTGGCAGGCCGAGTCCCTTCCACTTT. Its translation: CASSFSGRPSPFHF.

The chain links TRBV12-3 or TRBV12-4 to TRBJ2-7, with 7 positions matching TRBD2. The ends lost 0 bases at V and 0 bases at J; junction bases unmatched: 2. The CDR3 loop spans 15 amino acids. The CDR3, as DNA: TGTGCCAGCAGTTTAGCGGGGGGGAGCTCCTACGAGCAGTACGTC. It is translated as CASSLAGGSSYEQYV.

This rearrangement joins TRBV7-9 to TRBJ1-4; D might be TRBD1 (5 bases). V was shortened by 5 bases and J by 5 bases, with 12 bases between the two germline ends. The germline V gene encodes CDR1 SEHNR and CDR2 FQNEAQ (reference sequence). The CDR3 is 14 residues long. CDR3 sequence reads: CASSRSTENEKLFF. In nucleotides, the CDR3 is TGTGCCAGCAGCCGTTCGACAGAAAATGAAAAACTGTTTTTT.

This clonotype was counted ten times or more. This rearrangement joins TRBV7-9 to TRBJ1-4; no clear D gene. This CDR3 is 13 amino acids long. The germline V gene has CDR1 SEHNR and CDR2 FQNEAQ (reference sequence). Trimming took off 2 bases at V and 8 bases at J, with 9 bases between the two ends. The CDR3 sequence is CASSLKNVEKLFF. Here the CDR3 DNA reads TGTGCCAGCAGCTTAAAGAATGTGGAAAAACTGTTTTTT.

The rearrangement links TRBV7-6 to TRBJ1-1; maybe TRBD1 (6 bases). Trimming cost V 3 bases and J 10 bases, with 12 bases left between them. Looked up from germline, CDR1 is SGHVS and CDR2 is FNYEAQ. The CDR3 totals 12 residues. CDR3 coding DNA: TGTGCCAGCAGCTTCTCAGGGGATGGAGCTTTCTTT. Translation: CASSFSGDGAFF.

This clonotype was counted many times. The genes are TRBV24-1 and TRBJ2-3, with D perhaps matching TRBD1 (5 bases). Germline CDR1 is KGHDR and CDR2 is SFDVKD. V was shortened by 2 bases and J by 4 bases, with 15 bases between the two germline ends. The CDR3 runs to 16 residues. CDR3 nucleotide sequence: TGTGCCACCAGTGATTCTGGCAGGGCGAGCCCAGATACGCAGTATTTT. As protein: CATSDSGRASPDTQYF.

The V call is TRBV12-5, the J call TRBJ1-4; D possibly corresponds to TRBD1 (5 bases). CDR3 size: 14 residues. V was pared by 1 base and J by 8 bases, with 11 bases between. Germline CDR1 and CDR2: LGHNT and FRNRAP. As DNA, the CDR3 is TGTGCTAGTGGTTTGGGACAGCGCGGGGAAAAACTGTTTTTT. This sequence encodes CASGLGQRGEKLFF.

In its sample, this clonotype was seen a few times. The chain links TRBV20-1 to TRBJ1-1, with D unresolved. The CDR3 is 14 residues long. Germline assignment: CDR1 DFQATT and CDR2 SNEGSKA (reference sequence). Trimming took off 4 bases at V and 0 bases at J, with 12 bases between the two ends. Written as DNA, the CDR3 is TGCAGTGCTACCCCGGGGTTTATGAACACTGAAGCTTTCTTT. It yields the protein CSATPGFMNTEAFF.

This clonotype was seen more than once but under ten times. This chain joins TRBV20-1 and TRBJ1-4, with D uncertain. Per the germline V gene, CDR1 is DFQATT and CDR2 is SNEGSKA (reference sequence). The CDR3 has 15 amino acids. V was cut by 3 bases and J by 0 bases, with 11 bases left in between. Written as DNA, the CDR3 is TGCAGTGCTAGTGGGAGGGCACCAACTAATGAAAAACTGTTTTTT. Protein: CSASGRAPTNEKLFF.

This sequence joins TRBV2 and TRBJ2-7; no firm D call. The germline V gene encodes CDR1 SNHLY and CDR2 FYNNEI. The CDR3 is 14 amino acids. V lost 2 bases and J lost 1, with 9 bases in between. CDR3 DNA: TGTGCCAGCAGTGAAATGGGGATTTCCTACGAGCAGTACTTC. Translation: CASSEMGISYEQYF.

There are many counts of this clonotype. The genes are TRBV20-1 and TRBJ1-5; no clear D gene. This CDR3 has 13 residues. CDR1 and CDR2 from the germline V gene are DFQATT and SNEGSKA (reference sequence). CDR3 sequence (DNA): TGCAGCGCTGGATGGGGTATCAATCAGCCCCAGCATTTT. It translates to CSAGWGINQPQHF.

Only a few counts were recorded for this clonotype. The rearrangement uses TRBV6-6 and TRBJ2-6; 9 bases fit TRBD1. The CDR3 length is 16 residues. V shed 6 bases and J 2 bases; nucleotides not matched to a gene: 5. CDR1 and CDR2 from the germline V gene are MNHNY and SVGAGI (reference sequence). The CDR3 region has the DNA TGTGCCAGCAGACAAGGGACAGGGACTGGGGCCAACGTCCTGACTTTC. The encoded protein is CASRQGTGTGANVLTF.

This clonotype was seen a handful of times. CDR3 amino acids: CASSLQGGDSPLHF. The DNA of the CDR3 is TGTGCCAGCAGCCTACAGGGGGGGGATTCACCCCTCCACTTT. This chain connects TRBV7-2 to TRBJ1-6; 8 bases line up with TRBD1. This CDR3 comprises 14 residues. After removal of 5 bases from V and 8 bases from J, the junction contained 5 bases not matched to a gene. Germline V gene sequence: CDR1 SGHTA, CDR2 FQGNSA.

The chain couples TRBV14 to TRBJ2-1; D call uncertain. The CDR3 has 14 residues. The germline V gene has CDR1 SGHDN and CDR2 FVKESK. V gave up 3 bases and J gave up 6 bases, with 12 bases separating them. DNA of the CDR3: TGTGCCAGCAGCCAGACTGGGGAAGGCAATGAGCAGTTCTTC. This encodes CASSQTGEGNEQFF.

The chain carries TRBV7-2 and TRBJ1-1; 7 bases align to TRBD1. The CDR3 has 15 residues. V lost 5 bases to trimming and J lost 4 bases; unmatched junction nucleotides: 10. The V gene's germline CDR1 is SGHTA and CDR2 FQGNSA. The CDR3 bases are TGTGCCAGCAGCCCGAGACAGGGAGGTGTCACTGAAGCTTTCTTT. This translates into CASSPRQGGVTEAFF.

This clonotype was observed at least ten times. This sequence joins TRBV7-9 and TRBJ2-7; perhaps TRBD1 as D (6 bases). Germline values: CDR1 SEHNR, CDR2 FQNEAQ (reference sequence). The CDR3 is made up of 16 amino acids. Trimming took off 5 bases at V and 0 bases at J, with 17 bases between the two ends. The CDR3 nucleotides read TGTGCCAGCAGCACTCCCGGGACACTTGTCTCCTACGAGCAGTACTTC. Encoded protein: CASSTPGTLVSYEQYF.

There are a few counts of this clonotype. The CDR3 DNA follows: TGTGCCAGCAGTTTAACAGCGACCCGCACAGATACGCAGTATTTT. Translating it yields CASSLTATRTDTQYF. V is TRBV12-3 or TRBV12-4 and J is TRBJ2-3; D remains unclear. CDR3 length: 15 residues. V was trimmed by 2 bases and J by 1 base, leaving 10 bases between them.